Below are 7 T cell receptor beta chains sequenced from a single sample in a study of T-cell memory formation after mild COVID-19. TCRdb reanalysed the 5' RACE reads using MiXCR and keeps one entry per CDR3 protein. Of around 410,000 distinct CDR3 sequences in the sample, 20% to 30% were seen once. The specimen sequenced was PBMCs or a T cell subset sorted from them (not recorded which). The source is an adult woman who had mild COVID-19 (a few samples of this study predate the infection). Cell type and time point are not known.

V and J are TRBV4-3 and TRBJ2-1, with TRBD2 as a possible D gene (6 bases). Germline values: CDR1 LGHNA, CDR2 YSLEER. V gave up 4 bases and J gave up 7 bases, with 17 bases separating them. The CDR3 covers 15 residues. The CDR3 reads CASSRSWEVPNEQFF. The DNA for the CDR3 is TGCGCCAGCAGCCGCAGTTGGGAGGTTCCAAATGAGCAGTTCTTC.

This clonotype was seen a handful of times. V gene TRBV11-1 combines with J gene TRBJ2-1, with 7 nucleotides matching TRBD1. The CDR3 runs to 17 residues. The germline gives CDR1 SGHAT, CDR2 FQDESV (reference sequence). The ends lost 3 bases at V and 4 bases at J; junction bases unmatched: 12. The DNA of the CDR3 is TGTGCCAGCAGCTTCTCTCTGACAGGGCTGCGGTACAATGAGCAGTTCTTC. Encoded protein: CASSFSLTGLRYNEQFF.

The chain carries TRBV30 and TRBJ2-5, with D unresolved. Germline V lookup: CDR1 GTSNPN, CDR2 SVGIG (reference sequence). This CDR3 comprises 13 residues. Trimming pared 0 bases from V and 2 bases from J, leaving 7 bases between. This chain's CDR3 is CAWSVSEQETQYF. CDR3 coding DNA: TGTGCCTGGAGTGTAAGCGAGCAAGAGACCCAGTACTTC.

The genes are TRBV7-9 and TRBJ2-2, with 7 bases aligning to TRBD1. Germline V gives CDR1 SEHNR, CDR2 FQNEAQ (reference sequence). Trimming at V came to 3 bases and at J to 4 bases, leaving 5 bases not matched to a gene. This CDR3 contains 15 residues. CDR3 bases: TGTGCCAGCAGCTTTTGGACAGGTCCCACCGGGGAGCTGTTTTTT. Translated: CASSFWTGPTGELFF.

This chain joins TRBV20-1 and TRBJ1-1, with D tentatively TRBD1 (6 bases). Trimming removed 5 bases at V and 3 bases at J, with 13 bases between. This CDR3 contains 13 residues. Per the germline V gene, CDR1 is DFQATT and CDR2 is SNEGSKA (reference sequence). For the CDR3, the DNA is TGCAGTGCTCGGGGGGGCCTAGACACTGAAGCTTTCTTT. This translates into CSARGGLDTEAFF.

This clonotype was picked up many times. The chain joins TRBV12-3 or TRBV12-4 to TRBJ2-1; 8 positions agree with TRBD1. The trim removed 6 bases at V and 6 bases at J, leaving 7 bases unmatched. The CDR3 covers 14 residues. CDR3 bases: TGTGCCAGCAGCTTATCCGGGACAGGCAATGAGCAGTTCTTC. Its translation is CASSLSGTGNEQFF.

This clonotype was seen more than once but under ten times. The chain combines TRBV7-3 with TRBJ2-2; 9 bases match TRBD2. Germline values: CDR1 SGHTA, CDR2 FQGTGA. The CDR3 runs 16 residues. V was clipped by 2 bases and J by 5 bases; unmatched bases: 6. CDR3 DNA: TGTGCCAGCAGCTTACAGCCAGCGGGGGGTACCGGGGAGCTGTTTTTT. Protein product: CASSLQPAGGTGELFF.